This T cell receptor (beta chain) derives from a study of T cell responses to AZD1222 COVID-19 vaccine. Profiled with immunoSEQ multiplex PCR; TCRdb holds only in-frame clones, not every one. Among approximately 130,000 clones listed, roughly nine tenths were seen once. Regarding this clone: Its antigen is not known.

V shed 9 bases and J shed 0 bases, with 26 bases lying between them. Germline V lookup: CDR1 KGHDR, CDR2 SFDVKD. The CDR3 covers 18 residues. General study findings and limits: There were repertoire samples only from the period after the peak T cell response. Unmutated regions of variants are reportedly targeted by nearly half of spike-specific TCRs.

The chain is built from TRBV24-1 and TRBJ2-7, with D unclear. This clonotype originated in an adult who received the AZD1222 COVID-19 vaccine. The material sequenced was peripheral blood, taken 28 days after the second AZD1222 dose. The CDR3 is CATDRIETLLDGSYEQYF. As DNA, the CDR3 is TGTGCCACCGACCGAATCGAAACACTCTTGGACGGCTCCTACGAGCAGTACTTC.